This T cell receptor beta chain was obtained from a study of T cell responses to AZD1222 COVID-19 vaccine. This clone has a handful of counts. What it recognizes is unknown. Study-level results: White British ancestry dominated among donors, who included more females, and clonal diversity was possibly underestimated.

CDR3 length: 15 residues. V was shortened by 1 base and J by 0 bases, with 10 bases between the two germline ends. CDR1 is SGHRS and CDR2 is YFSETQ in the germline V gene. Clones were sequenced by immunoSEQ multiplex PCR, and TCRdb holds only the in-frame ones, with some missing. The table includes around 78,000 clones, 90% detected once. The J gene is TRBJ1-1, the V gene TRBV5-1; tentative D call: TRBD1 (5 bases). Source: peripheral blood, taken 28 days after the second AZD1222 dose. The source of this sequence is an adult who received the AZD1222 COVID-19 vaccine. The CDR3 is CASSLFGGVNTEAFF. The DNA of the CDR3 is TGCGCCAGCAGCTTGTTCGGAGGGGTGAACACTGAAGCTTTCTTT.